The clone carrying this T cell receptor beta chain has a handful of counts. Its specificity is not known. MiXCR was run by TCRdb on the RT-PCR reads, yielding one entry per CDR3 protein. The table records approximately 680,000 distinct CDR3 sequences, around a sixth of them present only once. The record originates from a study of response to subunit inactivated influenza vaccine. Study-level results: Each seasonal influenza vaccination, the authors suggested, recruits few new T cells.

The sequencing used PBMCs from blood, collected 11 to 12 days after vaccination. The sequence was obtained from a man aged 50-60 years who received an inactivated influenza vaccine.

As DNA, the CDR3 is TGTGCCATCAGTGAACAGGGGGCTCCCGGGGAGCTGTTTTTT. This codes for CAISEQGAPGELFF. This chain connects TRBV10-3 to TRBJ2-2, with 9 bases fitting TRBD1. V was pared by 3 bases and J by 6 bases, with 2 bases of the junction left unmatched. CDR3 size: 14 residues. CDR1 is ENHRY and CDR2 is SYGVKD in the germline V gene.